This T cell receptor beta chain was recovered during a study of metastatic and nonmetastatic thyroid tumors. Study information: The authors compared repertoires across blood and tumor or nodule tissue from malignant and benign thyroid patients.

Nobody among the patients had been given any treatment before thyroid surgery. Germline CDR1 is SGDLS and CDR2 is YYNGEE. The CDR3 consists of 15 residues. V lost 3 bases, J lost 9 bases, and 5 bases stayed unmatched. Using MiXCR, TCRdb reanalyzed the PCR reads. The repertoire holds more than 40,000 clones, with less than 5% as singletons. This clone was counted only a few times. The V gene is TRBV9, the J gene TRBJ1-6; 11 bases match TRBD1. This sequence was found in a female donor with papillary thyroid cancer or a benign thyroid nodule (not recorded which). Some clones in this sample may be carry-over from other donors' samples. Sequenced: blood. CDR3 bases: TGTGCCAGCAGCGGATCAGGACAGGGGGCTTCACCCCTCCACTTT. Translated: CASSGSGQGASPLHF.